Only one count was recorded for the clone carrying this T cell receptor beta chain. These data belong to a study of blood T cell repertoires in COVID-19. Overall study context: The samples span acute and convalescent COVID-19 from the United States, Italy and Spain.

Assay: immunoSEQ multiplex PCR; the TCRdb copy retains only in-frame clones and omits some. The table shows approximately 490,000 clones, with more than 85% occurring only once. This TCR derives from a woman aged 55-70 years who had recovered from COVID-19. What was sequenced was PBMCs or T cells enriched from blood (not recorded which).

The CDR3 loop reads CASSIGGQGLQETQYF. In DNA, the CDR3 is TGTGCCAGTAGTATAGGGGGACAGGGTTTACAAGAGACCCAGTACTTC. The chain recombines TRBV19 with TRBJ2-5; the match to TRBD1 covers 9 bases. The CDR3 is 16 residues long. CDR1 is LNHDA, CDR2 SQIVND, per germline (reference sequence). The V gene end was trimmed by 1 base and the J gene end by 2 bases; junction bases not matched to a gene: 5.